This T cell receptor (beta chain) comes out of a study of cytomegalovirus exposure and HLA in healthy donors. With 6 bases clipped from V and 1 base from J, the junction kept 4 bases outside the gene matches. Per the germline V gene, CDR1 is KGHSH and CDR2 is LQKENI. This CDR3 contains 14 residues. The PCR was carried out with 60 Vbeta primers and 13 Jbeta primers. The repertoire was sequenced with immunoSEQ multiplex PCR; TCRdb's copy has only in-frame clones and lacks some. The sample holds more than 85,000 clones, under 85% seen once. The chain uses TRBV18 and TRBJ1-1, with 8 bases lining up with TRBD1. The receptor was derived from a man between 40 and 49 years old in good health and CMV-seronegative. The sequenced sample was PBMCs. The chain's CDR3 is CASSSGTGNTEAFF. CDR3 coding DNA: TGTGCCAGCTCGTCCGGGACAGGGAACACTGAAGCTTTCTTT.